The rows below give T cell receptor beta chains drawn from one sample of a study of beta chain features in type 1 diabetes. TCRdb's table, derived via immunoSEQ multiplex PCR, lists solely in-frame clones and lacks some. Here the sample spans just under 150,000 clones, 13% being singletons. Sequencing used central memory CD4+ T cells from blood. Every receptor here comes from a young man with type 1 diabetes. Each CDR3 is given with its conserved first and last residue. D genes are given only for firm matches. Size is omitted from some rows. Given values are once, few, many or a class for expanded clones.

abundance: few
j_gene: TRBJ2-7
v_gene: TRBV2
d_gene: TRBD1
CDR3aa: CASIGQGWHEQYF
CDR3nt: TGTGCCAGCATCGGACAGGGTTGGCACGAGCAGTACTTC

abundance: -
j_gene: TRBJ2-1
v_gene: TRBV7-2
d_gene: TRBD2
CDR3aa: CASRPTGGVEQFF
CDR3nt: TGTGCCAGCAGGCCGACGGGGGGGGTTGAGCAGTTCTTC

abundance: once
j_gene: TRBJ2-6
v_gene: TRBV30
d_gene: -
CDR3aa: CAWSPRRGANVLTF
CDR3nt: TGTGCCTGGAGCCCAAGGCGTGGGGCCAACGTCCTGACTTTC

abundance: -
j_gene: TRBJ2-6
v_gene: TRBV2
d_gene: -
CDR3aa: CASSERLDGANVLTF
CDR3nt: TGTGCCAGCAGTGAAAGGCTCGACGGGGCCAACGTCCTGACTTTC

abundance: few
j_gene: TRBJ2-7
v_gene: TRBV4-1
d_gene: TRBD2
CDR3aa: CASSPLPRAGGSEQYF
CDR3nt: TGCGCCAGCAGCCCACTCCCTAGGGCGGGGGGATCCGAGCAGTACTTC

abundance: few
j_gene: TRBJ2-7
v_gene: TRBV28
d_gene: -
CDR3aa: CASVEPGFDEQYF
CDR3nt: TGTGCCAGCGTCGAACCGGGATTCGACGAGCAGTACTTC

abundance: few
j_gene: TRBJ1-6
v_gene: TRBV27
d_gene: TRBD1
CDR3aa: CASSRGTPRDRALHF
CDR3nt: TGTGCCAGCAGTCGCGGGACACCACGGGACAGGGCCCTCCACTTT

abundance: -
j_gene: TRBJ2-2
v_gene: TRBV27
d_gene: -
CDR3aa: CASSFFQGGTGELFF
CDR3nt: TGTGCCAGCAGTTTTTTTCAGGGTGGCACCGGGGAGCTGTTTTTT

abundance: few
j_gene: TRBJ2-1
v_gene: TRBV6-6
d_gene: -
CDR3aa: CASSPGSNEQFF
CDR3nt: TGTGCCAGCAGCCCCGGCAGTAATGAGCAGTTCTTC

abundance: -
j_gene: TRBJ1-5
v_gene: TRBV5-1
d_gene: -
CDR3aa: CASSPGLRESNQPQHF
CDR3nt: TGCGCCAGCAGCCCGGGTCTTCGGGAAAGCAATCAGCCCCAGCATTTT

abundance: many
j_gene: TRBJ1-2
v_gene: TRBV13
d_gene: -
CDR3aa: CASSLEGRTSYGYTF
CDR3nt: TGTGCCAGCAGCTTAGAGGGACGGACGAGCTATGGCTACACCTTC

abundance: few
j_gene: TRBJ2-3
v_gene: TRBV15
d_gene: TRBD1
CDR3aa: CATSMGQGLSTDTQYF
CDR3nt: TGTGCCACCAGCATGGGACAGGGTTTGTCCACAGATACGCAGTATTTT

abundance: few
j_gene: TRBJ2-3
v_gene: TRBV5-1
d_gene: TRBD1
CDR3aa: CASIPGQGSYTQYF
CDR3nt: TGCGCCAGCATTCCGGGACAGGGATCGTATACGCAGTATTTT

abundance: -
j_gene: TRBJ2-5
v_gene: TRBV7-6
d_gene: TRBD1
CDR3aa: CASSNRQGNSQETQYF
CDR3nt: TGTGCCAGCAGCAACCGACAGGGAAACAGCCAAGAGACCCAGTACTTC

abundance: few
j_gene: TRBJ2-3
v_gene: TRBV5-1
d_gene: TRBD2
CDR3aa: CAASAGEKGTDTQYF
CDR3nt: TGCGCCGCCTCGGCGGGGGAGAAGGGCACAGATACGCAGTATTTT

abundance: -
j_gene: TRBJ2-7
v_gene: TRBV7-2
d_gene: -
CDR3aa: CASSLRGRGANEQYF
CDR3nt: TGTGCCAGCAGCTTAAGGGGAAGGGGGGCCAACGAGCAGTACTTC

abundance: many
j_gene: TRBJ2-5
v_gene: TRBV7-2
d_gene: -
CDR3aa: CASSLRQRETQYF
CDR3nt: TGTGCCAGCAGCTTACGGCAGCGGGAGACCCAGTACTTC

abundance: few
j_gene: TRBJ2-1
v_gene: TRBV4-1
d_gene: -
CDR3aa: CASSQEARQGGDEQFF
CDR3nt: TGCGCCAGCAGCCAAGAAGCCCGCCAGGGAGGTGATGAGCAGTTCTTC

abundance: -
j_gene: TRBJ2-3
v_gene: TRBV11-2
d_gene: -
CDR3aa: CASSITGTFTDTQYF
CDR3nt: TGTGCCAGCAGTATCACTGGGACCTTCACAGATACGCAGTATTTT

abundance: few
j_gene: TRBJ2-7
v_gene: TRBV5-1
d_gene: TRBD1
CDR3aa: CASSSPGQGTYEQYF
CDR3nt: TGCGCCAGCAGCTCCCCGGGACAGGGGACCTACGAGCAGTACTTC

abundance: few
j_gene: TRBJ1-2
v_gene: TRBV29-1
d_gene: -
CDR3aa: CSVEGWANYGYTF
CDR3nt: TGCAGCGTTGAGGGGTGGGCTAACTATGGCTACACCTTC

abundance: -
j_gene: TRBJ1-2
v_gene: TRBV2
d_gene: -
CDR3aa: CASSVDIPQDGYTF
CDR3nt: TGTGCCAGCAGTGTTGACATACCTCAAGATGGCTACACCTTC

abundance: -
j_gene: TRBJ2-7
v_gene: TRBV18
d_gene: -
CDR3aa: CASSPGSTSSNEQYF
CDR3nt: TGTGCCAGCTCACCTGGATCAACTAGCAGTAACGAGCAGTACTTC

abundance: few
j_gene: TRBJ2-7
v_gene: TRBV9
d_gene: -
CDR3aa: CASSVADGRYEQYF
CDR3nt: TGTGCCAGCAGCGTAGCGGACGGACGCTACGAGCAGTACTTC

abundance: few
j_gene: TRBJ2-3
v_gene: TRBV19
d_gene: -
CDR3aa: CASSPPMADTQYF
CDR3nt: TGTGCCAGTAGTCCACCCATGGCAGATACGCAGTATTTT

abundance: few
j_gene: TRBJ2-4
v_gene: TRBV11-2
d_gene: TRBD1
CDR3aa: CASSWGPGQGTNIQYF
CDR3nt: TGTGCCAGCAGCTGGGGGCCGGGACAGGGTACAAACATTCAGTACTTC

abundance: -
j_gene: TRBJ2-4
v_gene: TRBV21-1
d_gene: -
CDR3aa: CASSREGTSKNIQYF
CDR3nt: TGTGCCAGCAGCCGCGAGGGTACTTCCAAAAACATTCAGTACTTC

abundance: few
j_gene: TRBJ2-3
v_gene: TRBV5-4
d_gene: TRBD1
CDR3aa: CASSLQGSTDTQYF
CDR3nt: TGTGCCAGCAGCTTACAGGGGTCCACAGATACGCAGTATTTT

abundance: few
j_gene: TRBJ2-3
v_gene: TRBV9
d_gene: -
CDR3aa: CASSVQGTDTQYF
CDR3nt: TGTGCCAGCAGCGTACAGGGGACAGATACGCAGTATTTT

abundance: few
j_gene: TRBJ2-3
v_gene: TRBV5-8
d_gene: TRBD2
CDR3aa: CASKTSGGTDTQYF
CDR3nt: TGTGCCAGCAAGACTAGCGGGGGAACAGATACGCAGTATTTT

abundance: few
j_gene: TRBJ2-6
v_gene: TRBV6-1
d_gene: TRBD1
CDR3aa: CASREQGVYGANVLTF
CDR3nt: TGTGCCAGCAGGGAACAGGGGGTCTACGGGGCCAACGTCCTGACTTTC

abundance: -
j_gene: TRBJ1-6
v_gene: TRBV27
d_gene: -
CDR3aa: CASSLEGQLNSPLHF
CDR3nt: TGTGCCAGCAGTTTAGAAGGCCAGCTTAATTCACCCCTCCACTTT

abundance: -
j_gene: TRBJ2-7
v_gene: TRBV5-6
d_gene: TRBD1
CDR3aa: CASSSRDRGNYEQYF
CDR3nt: TGTGCCAGCAGCAGCCGGGACAGGGGTAACTACGAGCAGTACTTC

abundance: many
j_gene: TRBJ2-5
v_gene: TRBV30
d_gene: -
CDR3aa: CAWSPRVAVETQYF
CDR3nt: TGTGCCTGGAGTCCTAGGGTAGCGGTGGAGACCCAGTACTTC

abundance: few
j_gene: TRBJ1-5
v_gene: TRBV4-1
d_gene: -
CDR3aa: CASSGANQPQHF
CDR3nt: TGCGCCAGCAGCGGGGCCAATCAGCCCCAGCATTTT

abundance: -
j_gene: TRBJ1-5
v_gene: TRBV6-5
d_gene: -
CDR3aa: CASSLTGVKQPQHF
CDR3nt: TGTGCCAGCAGTCTTACGGGGGTGAAACAGCCCCAGCATTTT

abundance: -
j_gene: TRBJ1-1
v_gene: TRBV5-1
d_gene: TRBD1
CDR3aa: CASSQKGTVARTEAFF
CDR3nt: TGCGCCAGCAGCCAAAAAGGGACAGTAGCCAGGACTGAAGCTTTCTTT

abundance: few
j_gene: TRBJ2-5
v_gene: TRBV27
d_gene: -
CDR3aa: CASSLRPGETQYF
CDR3nt: TGTGCCAGCAGCCTAAGGCCGGGGGAGACCCAGTACTTC

abundance: few
j_gene: TRBJ2-6
v_gene: TRBV16
d_gene: -
CDR3aa: CASSQSLLRSGANVLTF
CDR3nt: TGTGCCAGCAGCCAATCTCTCTTACGCTCTGGGGCCAACGTCCTGACTTTC

abundance: -
j_gene: TRBJ2-7
v_gene: TRBV5-1
d_gene: TRBD1
CDR3aa: CASSLTGESSYEQYF
CDR3nt: TGCGCCAGCAGCTTGACAGGGGAGAGCTCCTACGAGCAGTACTTC

abundance: few
j_gene: TRBJ2-5
v_gene: TRBV10-3
d_gene: -
CDR3aa: CAISRDSQETQYF
CDR3nt: TGTGCCATCAGTAGGGATTCCCAAGAGACCCAGTACTTC

abundance: few
j_gene: TRBJ2-7
v_gene: TRBV6-5
d_gene: -
CDR3aa: CASSLEAGHSYEQYF
CDR3nt: TGTGCCAGCAGCCTTGAGGCCGGCCACTCCTACGAGCAGTACTTC

abundance: -
j_gene: TRBJ2-3
v_gene: TRBV29-1
d_gene: TRBD2
CDR3aa: CSVELWASGGYTDTQYF
CDR3nt: TGCAGCGTTGAACTCTGGGCTAGCGGGGGGTACACAGATACGCAGTATTTT

abundance: -
j_gene: TRBJ2-3
v_gene: TRBV5-4
d_gene: -
CDR3aa: CASSLYSVTDTQYF
CDR3nt: TGTGCCAGCAGCTTGTATTCTGTGACAGATACGCAGTATTTT

abundance: -
j_gene: TRBJ2-3
v_gene: TRBV7-8
d_gene: TRBD2
CDR3aa: CASSSLGASGGVDTQYF
CDR3nt: TGTGCCAGCAGCTCCCTGGGAGCTAGCGGGGGGGTAGATACGCAGTATTTT

abundance: -
j_gene: TRBJ2-1
v_gene: TRBV19
d_gene: -
CDR3aa: CASSIGAGRFNEQFF
CDR3nt: TGTGCCAGTAGTATTGGGGCAGGCCGGTTCAATGAGCAGTTCTTC

abundance: few
j_gene: TRBJ2-5
v_gene: TRBV10-2
d_gene: -
CDR3aa: CASSEGGENQETQYF
CDR3nt: TGCGCCAGCAGTGAAGGCGGGGAGAACCAAGAGACCCAGTACTTC

abundance: -
j_gene: TRBJ2-7
v_gene: TRBV4-2
d_gene: TRBD2
CDR3aa: CASSQEVGTSGDEQYF
CDR3nt: TGTGCCAGCAGCCAAGAGGTGGGGACTAGCGGGGACGAGCAGTACTTC

abundance: -
j_gene: TRBJ1-1
v_gene: TRBV6-5
d_gene: TRBD1
CDR3aa: CASSLQGDTEAFF
CDR3nt: TGTGCCAGCAGCCTGCAGGGGGACACTGAAGCTTTCTTT

abundance: few
j_gene: TRBJ2-1
v_gene: TRBV10-3
d_gene: TRBD2
CDR3aa: CATQGLAGSSYNEQFF
CDR3nt: TGTGCCACCCAAGGACTAGCGGGGTCCTCCTACAATGAGCAGTTCTTC

abundance: -
j_gene: TRBJ2-5
v_gene: TRBV7-2
d_gene: -
CDR3aa: CASSLARTETQYF
CDR3nt: TGTGCCAGCAGCTTGGCCAGGACAGAGACCCAGTACTTC

abundance: few
j_gene: TRBJ1-1
v_gene: TRBV28
d_gene: -
CDR3aa: CASNIGANTEAFF
CDR3nt: TGTGCCAGCAACATAGGAGCGAATACTGAAGCTTTCTTT

abundance: -
j_gene: TRBJ2-7
v_gene: TRBV5-1
d_gene: -
CDR3aa: CASSPFGLDTYEQYF
CDR3nt: TGCGCCAGCAGCCCTTTCGGTCTGGACACGTACGAGCAGTACTTC

abundance: -
j_gene: TRBJ2-7
v_gene: TRBV2
d_gene: TRBD2
CDR3aa: CASSEEGGEYF
CDR3nt: TGTGCCAGCAGTGAAGAGGGAGGGGAGTACTTC

abundance: once
j_gene: TRBJ2-1
v_gene: TRBV18
d_gene: TRBD2
CDR3aa: CASSPTSGGANEQFF
CDR3nt: TGTGCCAGCTCACCAACTAGCGGGGGGGCTAATGAGCAGTTCTTC

abundance: -
j_gene: TRBJ2-7
v_gene: TRBV28
d_gene: TRBD2
CDR3aa: CATQRGGSYEQYF
CDR3nt: TGTGCCACCCAGCGGGGGGGGTCCTACGAGCAGTACTTC

abundance: -
j_gene: TRBJ2-3
v_gene: TRBV4-1
d_gene: TRBD2
CDR3aa: CASSQDWRGADTQYF
CDR3nt: TGCGCCAGCAGCCAAGATTGGCGGGGGGCAGATACGCAGTATTTT

abundance: few
j_gene: TRBJ2-1
v_gene: TRBV11-2
d_gene: TRBD1
CDR3aa: CASSLRQGDYNEQFF
CDR3nt: TGTGCCAGCAGCTTGCGGCAGGGGGACTACAATGAGCAGTTCTTC

abundance: -
j_gene: TRBJ2-7
v_gene: TRBV28
d_gene: TRBD1
CDR3aa: CATEGGQGTRKQYF
CDR3nt: TGTGCCACCGAAGGGGGACAGGGGACTCGCAAGCAGTACTTC